What follows are 31 T cell receptor beta chains derived from one specimen sequenced in a study of cytomegalovirus exposure and HLA in healthy donors. The PCR made use of 60 Vbeta and 13 Jbeta primers. Assay: immunoSEQ multiplex PCR; the TCRdb copy retains only in-frame clones and omits some. There are fewer than 200,000 clones in the sample; around 90% occur only once, and around 0.98% lies in the top ten. Sequencing was performed on PBMCs. All receptors come from a boy between 2 and 10 years old in good health and CMV-seronegative.

The chain carries TRBV5-8 and TRBJ1-2; D is unresolved. Trimming pared 4 bases from V and 3 bases from J, leaving 13 bases between. Germline V gives CDR1 SGHTS, CDR2 YDEGEE. The CDR3 runs to 14 residues. DNA for the CDR3: TGTGCCAGCAGCCTGGGCGGTTCAGACTATGGCTACACCTTC. Amino acid sequence: CASSLGGSDYGYTF.

This clone was seen just once. This chain links TRBV11-2 with TRBJ2-7, with D perhaps TRBD1 (5 bases). Trimming left V 1 base short and J 4 bases short, with 14 bases between. The V gene's germline CDR1 is SGHAT and CDR2 FQNNGV. The CDR3 length is 15 residues. The chain's CDR3 is CASSLGQGNLYEQYF. The CDR3 coding sequence is TGTGCCAGCAGCTTAGGTCAGGGAAATTTGTACGAGCAGTACTTC.

The chain is built from TRBV6-4 and TRBJ2-5, with TRBD2 as a possible D gene (6 bases). V shed 4 bases and J shed 5 bases, with 14 bases lying between them. CDR1 is MRHNA and CDR2 is SNTAGT in the germline V gene. There are 14 residues in the CDR3. CDR3 in DNA: TGTGCCAGCAGTGCTACCGGGACTTCCGAGACCCAGTACTTC. It translates to CASSATGTSETQYF.

The rearrangement joins TRBV7-6 to TRBJ2-5, with TRBD2 as a possible D gene (6 bases). CDR1 SGHVS and CDR2 FNYEAQ come from the germline V gene. The CDR3 has 13 residues. With 10 bases removed from V and 3 bases from J, the gap between germline ends came to 15 bases. For the CDR3, the DNA is TGTGCCACCGGAGGGGCGACAGAAGAGACCCAGTACTTC. Translated, it gives CATGGATEETQYF.

This chain connects TRBV4-1 to TRBJ1-4; 7 bases match TRBD1. This CDR3 is built from 15 residues. V shed 0 bases, J shed 4 bases, and the junction held 2 bases outside the gene matches. Germline CDR1 reads MGHRA; CDR2 reads YSYEKL. This chain's CDR3 is CASSQERDSNEKLFF. The CDR3 nucleotides read TGCGCCAGCAGCCAAGAAAGGGACAGTAATGAAAAACTGTTTTTT.

This clone was counted only a few times. The chain is built from TRBV19 and TRBJ2-7; perhaps TRBD2 as D (6 bases). This CDR3 has 14 residues. The V end was cut by 1 base, the J end by 0 bases, with 7 bases between. Germline V CDR1 and CDR2: LNHDA, SQIVND (reference sequence). CDR3 nucleotides: TGTGCCAGTAGTATAGCGGGGGACTCCTACGAGCAGTACTTC. Amino acids: CASSIAGDSYEQYF.

This chain connects TRBV19 to TRBJ2-7, with 10 positions matching TRBD1. CDR3 length: 15 residues. V lost 5 bases to trimming and J lost 7 bases; unmatched junction nucleotides: 11. Germline lookup yields CDR1 LNHDA and CDR2 SQIVND (reference sequence). The CDR3 nucleotides read TGTGCCAGTAGTGAACGACAGGGGGCCTCGGAAGAGCAGTACTTC. This codes for CASSERQGASEEQYF.

This clone was found once. The chain uses TRBV7-8 and TRBJ2-7, with 10 bases matching TRBD2. This CDR3 is built from 15 residues. V lost 5 bases to trimming and J lost 5 bases; unmatched junction nucleotides: 9. Germline CDR1 reads SGHVS; CDR2 reads FQNEAQ. The CDR3 coding sequence is TGTGCCAGCAGCCCCTGGACTAGCGGTGGCGACGAGCAGTACTTC. Protein sequence: CASSPWTSGGDEQYF.

This clone was detected only a few times. The chain has TRBV7-7 and TRBJ1-5; D possibly corresponds to TRBD1 (5 bases). There are 14 residues in the CDR3. With 7 bases removed from V and 1 base from J, the gap between germline ends came to 11 bases. Per germline, CDR1 SSHAT and CDR2 FNYEAQ (reference sequence). The DNA for the CDR3 is TGTGCCAGCAACCCCGGGGGGAGCAATCAGCCCCAGCATTTT. It is translated as CASNPGGSNQPQHF.

The J gene is TRBJ1-1, the V gene TRBV5-4; the D is unclear. CDR1 is SGHNT, CDR2 YYREEE, per germline (reference sequence). This CDR3 has 14 residues. The germline V and J ends were trimmed by 4 bases and 3 bases, with 13 bases remaining between them. The CDR3 protein is CASSAPNEDTEAFF. The CDR3 coding sequence is TGTGCCAGCAGCGCCCCAAATGAGGACACTGAAGCTTTCTTT.

The chain is built from TRBV18 and TRBJ2-6; no firm D call. This CDR3 spans 16 amino acids. Trimming pared 6 bases from V and 2 bases from J, leaving 14 bases between. Germline V CDR1 and CDR2: KGHSH, LQKENI. The CDR3 sequence: CASSQSVYPGANVLTF. CDR3 nucleotides: TGTGCCAGCTCGCAAAGCGTCTACCCTGGGGCCAACGTCCTGACTTTC.

The chain is built from TRBV21-1 and TRBJ2-1; no DNA check was done on the table's D call, TRBD1. TRBV21-1 is flagged as a pseudogene. This CDR3 is 15 amino acids long. The CDR3 nucleotides are TGTGCCAGCAGCAAAAGGCGGGGACAGGACAATGAGCAGTTCTTC. It codes for CASSKRRGQDNEQFF.

The CDR3 DNA sequence: TGTGCCAGTAGTCCAACAGGGGAGCGCATAATGAACACTGAAGCTTTCTTT. The encoded protein is CASSPTGERIMNTEAFF. The V call is TRBV19, the J call TRBJ1-1; 7 positions agree with TRBD1. CDR3 length: 17 amino acids. In germline, CDR1 is LNHDA, CDR2 SQIVND (reference sequence). The V and J ends lost 5 bases and 0 bases, in that order; junction bases with no gene match: 12. The variable domain in full, completed from reference TRBV19 and TRBJ1-1, reads DGGITQSPKYLFRKEGQNVTLSCEQNLNHDAMYWYRQDPGQGLRLIYYSQIVNDFQKGDIAEGYSVSREKKESFPLTVTSAQKNPTAFYLCASSPTGERIMNTEAFFGQGTRLTVV.

This clone was picked up one time. V gene TRBV2 combines with J gene TRBJ2-5; 7 bases map to TRBD2. TRBJ2-7 matches the DNA end more closely, so the J call is doubtful. CDR1 and CDR2 from the germline V gene are SNHLY and FYNNEI. This CDR3 comprises 15 residues. The CDR3 protein is CASRILAHASYEQYF. The DNA of the CDR3 is TGTGCCAGCAGGATACTAGCGCATGCCTCCTACGAGCAGTACTTC.

V gene TRBV6-1 combines with J gene TRBJ1-4; D perhaps matches TRBD1 (5 bases). Germline assignment: CDR1 MNHNS and CDR2 SASEGT. The length of the CDR3 is 15 residues. Trimming took off 6 bases at V and 7 bases at J, with 18 bases between the two ends. The CDR3 DNA reads as TGTGCCAGCAGCTCGGGGCGGGGGAGGGGTGAAAAACTGTTTTTT. It is translated as CASSSGRGRGEKLFF.

The chain is built from TRBV27 and TRBJ1-1; D gene ambiguous. The CDR3 is 16 residues long. Trimming shortened V by 3 bases and J by 0 bases, and 14 bases separated the two germline ends. The germline V gene has CDR1 MNHEY and CDR2 SMNVEV (reference sequence). The CDR3 DNA follows: TGTGCCAGCAGTTTCACCTACAGTGAAATGAACACTGAAGCTTTCTTT. Encoded protein: CASSFTYSEMNTEAFF.

This chain joins TRBV5-1 and TRBJ2-1; perhaps TRBD2 as D (6 bases). From germline, CDR1 is SGHRS and CDR2 YFSETQ. The CDR3 extends over 15 amino acids. Between the trimmed V and J ends, which lost 1 base and 4 bases, there was a span of 12 bases. CDR3 DNA: TGCGCCAGCAGCTTGTTGGACGGGAGTTACAATGAGCAGTTCTTC. It codes for CASSLLDGSYNEQFF.

CDR3 loop: CASRATYNEQFF. DNA for the CDR3: TGTGCCAGCAGGGCAACGTACAATGAGCAGTTCTTC. The chain has TRBV2 and TRBJ2-1; no clear D. V was pared by 6 bases and J by 4 bases, with 7 bases between. This CDR3 is built from 12 residues. Germline lookup yields CDR1 SNHLY and CDR2 FYNNEI.

The rearrangement uses TRBV14 and TRBJ2-3; 12 bases fit TRBD2. CDR3 length: 16 residues. Losses at the gene ends were 6 bases for V and 4 bases for J; bases not matched to a gene: 8. Germline V gives CDR1 SGHDN, CDR2 FVKESK. As DNA, the CDR3 is TGTGCCAGCAGTCTTGGACTAGCGGGATCCTCAGATACGCAGTATTTT. Residues: CASSLGLAGSSDTQYF.

The V gene is TRBV28, the J gene TRBJ1-1, with D unclear. V dropped 2 bases and J dropped 5 bases, with 6 bases sitting between them. The CDR3 totals 12 residues. From germline, CDR1 is MDHEN and CDR2 SYDVKM. The CDR3 DNA follows: TGTGCCAGCAGTTTAACAGTTACTGAAGCTTTCTTT. It translates to CASSLTVTEAFF.

The chain combines TRBV5-1 with TRBJ1-1; D is unresolved. This CDR3 has 13 amino acids. Germline V lookup: CDR1 SGHRS, CDR2 YFSETQ. Deletions cut 4 bases from V and 1 base from J, with 8 bases between. The CDR3 region is CASSKQENTEAFF. In nucleotides, the CDR3 is TGCGCCAGCAGCAAACAAGAGAACACTGAAGCTTTCTTT.

The CDR3 coding sequence is TGTGCCAGCAGCTTGGCGGGGACAGGGGGCGCAGGGGAAAAACTGTTTTTT. It is translated as CASSLAGTGGAGEKLFF. The V call is TRBV5-4, the J call TRBJ1-4, with TRBD1 matching over 12 bases. The V and J ends lost 0 bases and 8 bases, in that order; junction bases with no gene match: 8. CDR1 is SGHNT and CDR2 is YYREEE in the germline V gene (reference sequence). The length of the CDR3 is 17 residues. The complete variable domain, with remaining parts taken from reference TRBV5-4 and TRBJ1-4, reads ETGVTQSPTHLIKTRGQQVTLRCSSQSGHNTVSWYQQALGQGPQFIFQYYREEENGRGNFPPRFSGLQFPNYSSELNVNALELDDSALYLCASSLAGTGGAGEKLFFGSGTQLSVL.

This rearrangement joins TRBV25-1 to TRBJ2-2; 9 bases map to TRBD1. V gave up 2 bases and J gave up 4 bases; unmatched junction bases: 2. This CDR3 is 15 amino acids long. The germline V gene encodes CDR1 MGHDK and CDR2 SYGVNS. CDR3 DNA: TGTGCCAGCAGTGAAGGACAGGGGCGCACCGGGGAGCTGTTTTTT. Translating gives CASSEGQGRTGELFF.

The chain combines TRBV27 with TRBJ2-7, with 10 positions matching TRBD2. Germline CDR1 reads MNHEY; CDR2 reads SMNVEV (reference sequence). This CDR3 spans 14 amino acids. With V trimmed by 2 bases and J by 5 bases, 3 bases remained unmatched. DNA of the CDR3: TGTGCCAGCAGTTTAAGCGGGGGGGTTCACGAGCAGTACTTC. It yields the protein CASSLSGGVHEQYF.

This clone has only a few counts. The rearrangement joins TRBV6-6 to TRBJ1-1; D not resolved. V shed 7 bases and J shed 3 bases, with 6 bases lying between them. The CDR3 has 11 amino acids. CDR1 and CDR2 from the germline V gene are MNHNY and SVGAGI (reference sequence). DNA for the CDR3: TGTGCCAGCACAGTGGACACTGAAGCTTTCTTT. Residues: CASTVDTEAFF.

This clone appeared once. The rearrangement joins TRBV5-4 to TRBJ2-3; TRBD2 matches at 11 bases. CDR3 length equals 16 residues. The V gene's germline CDR1 is SGHNT and CDR2 YYREEE (reference sequence). The junction had 11 bases not matched to a gene; V was cut back by 4 bases and J by 7 bases. CDR3 loop: CASSLGTSGSGHTQYF. DNA for the CDR3: TGTGCCAGCAGCCTTGGGACTAGCGGCTCCGGGCATACGCAGTATTTT.

Only a few counts were recorded for this clone. The V gene is TRBV6-6, the J gene TRBJ2-7; TRBD1 agrees at 7 bases. The CDR3 totals 15 residues. Germline V gene data show CDR1 as MNHNY and CDR2 as SVGAGI (reference sequence). V gave up 5 bases and J gave up 0 bases; unmatched junction bases: 7. The CDR3 is CASSRSGTDSYEQYF. DNA for the CDR3: TGTGCCAGCAGTCGATCCGGGACAGACTCCTACGAGCAGTACTTC.

This clone was counted once. The chain has TRBV28 and TRBJ2-5, with TRBD1 matching over 9 bases. The CDR3 is 16 residues long. CDR1 MDHEN and CDR2 SYDVKM come from the germline V gene. V trimming: 5 bases; J trimming: 3 bases; junction bases outside the gene matches: 10. Here the CDR3 DNA reads TGTGCCAGCAGTACAATTCGACAGGGGGTGAAAGAGACCCAGTACTTC. Residues: CASSTIRQGVKETQYF. Full variable domain (rest looked up from reference TRBV28 and TRBJ2-5): DVKVTQSSRYLVKRTGEKVFLECVQDMDHENMFWYRQDPGLGLRLIYFSYDVKMKEKGDIPEGYSVSREKKERFSLILESASTNQTSMYLCASSTIRQGVKETQYFGPGTRLLVL.

The chain joins TRBV30 to TRBJ2-1, with 8 positions matching TRBD1. There are 16 residues in the CDR3. Germline assignment: CDR1 GTSNPN and CDR2 SVGIG (reference sequence). The V gene end was trimmed by 3 bases and the J gene end by 5 bases; junction bases not matched to a gene: 12. As DNA, the CDR3 is TGTGCCTGGAGCGACCCCCCCAGGGGGCTTCACAATGAGCAGTTCTTC. It yields the protein CAWSDPPRGLHNEQFF.

V gene TRBV28 combines with J gene TRBJ2-2; TRBD1 is a possible D gene (6 bases). The V end lost 4 bases, the J end lost 3 bases, and 12 bases lay between the germline ends. This CDR3 region has 15 residues. Germline CDR1 and CDR2: MDHEN and SYDVKM. CDR3 in DNA: TGTGCCAGCAGTTCGTACAGGGATTACACCGGGGAGCTGTTTTTT. Translation: CASSSYRDYTGELFF.

This sequence joins TRBV6-6 and TRBJ1-4; TRBD1 is a possible D gene (6 bases). The CDR3 runs to 13 residues. The V gene's germline CDR1 is MNHNY and CDR2 SVGAGI (reference sequence). With 2 bases removed from V and 15 bases from J, the gap between germline ends came to 16 bases. For the CDR3, the DNA is TGTGCCAGCAGTTACCGACGGGACACCGGATTGTTTTTT. This encodes CASSYRRDTGLFF.